This T cell receptor beta chain emerged from a study of blood T cell repertoires in COVID-19. Study summary: T cells, B-cell-depleted T cells, or PBMCs supplied cDNA or gDNA.

The V and J ends lost 1 base and 5 bases respectively, with 6 bases between them. CDR1 is LGHNA and CDR2 is YNFKEQ in the germline V gene. The CDR3 runs to 13 residues. TCRdb's table, derived via immunoSEQ multiplex PCR, lists solely in-frame clones and lacks some. Altogether about 94,000 clones are present, about 86% being singletons, with the ten largest covering around 6.5%. The V and J genes are TRBV4-2 and TRBJ1-5, with D unclear. The sample consisted of peripheral blood. The TCR was taken from a man aged 55 to 70 with acute or convalescent COVID-19. In DNA, the CDR3 is TGTGCCAGCAGCCAAGGGGGAGATCAGCCCCAGCATTTT. This translates into CASSQGGDQPQHF.